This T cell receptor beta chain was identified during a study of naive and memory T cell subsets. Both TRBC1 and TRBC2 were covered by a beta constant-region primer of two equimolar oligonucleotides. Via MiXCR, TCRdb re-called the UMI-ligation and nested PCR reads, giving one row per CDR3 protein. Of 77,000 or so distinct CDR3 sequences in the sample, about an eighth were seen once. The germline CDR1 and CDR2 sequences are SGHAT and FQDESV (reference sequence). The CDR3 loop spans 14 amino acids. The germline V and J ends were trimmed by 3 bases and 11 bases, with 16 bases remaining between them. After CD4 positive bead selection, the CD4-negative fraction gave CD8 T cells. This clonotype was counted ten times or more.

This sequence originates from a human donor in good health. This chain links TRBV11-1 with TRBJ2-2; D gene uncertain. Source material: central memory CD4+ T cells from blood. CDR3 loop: CASSFPTPPRELFF. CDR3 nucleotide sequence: TGTGCCAGCAGCTTCCCCACCCCACCCCGCGAGCTGTTTTTT.